Following are 20 T cell receptor beta chains from one sample sequenced in a study of cytomegalovirus exposure and HLA in healthy donors. Assay used: immunoSEQ multiplex PCR; TCRdb lists only in-frame clones, some missing. The sample carries about 170,000 clones, just under 90% recorded once. Sequenced: PBMCs. The receptor set was obtained from a man between 18 and 35 years old in good health and CMV-seropositive.

The chain couples TRBV4-1 to TRBJ2-7, with D maybe TRBD2 (5 bases). Trimming removed 6 bases from V and 3 bases from J, with 18 bases in between. The germline gives CDR1 MGHRA, CDR2 YSYEKL. CDR3 size: 15 residues. CDR3 nucleotide sequence: TGCGCCAGCAGTCAGCTGGGTCTAGCCGGCTACGAGCAGTACTTC. Protein product: CASSQLGLAGYEQYF.

The chain couples TRBV6-1 to TRBJ1-3; D is perhaps TRBD1 (5 bases). Trimming shortened V by 7 bases and J by 0 bases, and 13 bases separated the two germline ends. The germline V gene has CDR1 MNHNS and CDR2 SASEGT. There are 15 residues in the CDR3. CDR3 DNA: TGTGCCAGCACAAAGGGGATCCACTCTGGAAACACCATATATTTT. It yields the protein CASTKGIHSGNTIYF.

The J gene is TRBJ1-4, the V gene TRBV9, with D unclear. CDR1 and CDR2 (germline): SGDLS, YYNGEE. V was clipped by 0 bases and J by 7 bases, with 10 bases between them. The CDR3 runs to 14 residues. The CDR3 region has the DNA TGTGCCAGCAGCGTAGAAGGAGGAGGTGAAAAACTGTTTTTT. Translating it yields CASSVEGGGEKLFF.

This chain joins TRBV5-4 and TRBJ2-7; 9 bases align to TRBD1. V was clipped by 2 bases and J by 7 bases; unmatched bases: 4. The CDR3 totals 13 residues. From germline, CDR1 is SGHNT and CDR2 YYREEE (reference sequence). The CDR3 sequence is CASSLQGADEQYF. Here the CDR3 DNA reads TGTGCCAGCAGCTTACAGGGGGCGGATGAGCAGTACTTC.

V and J are TRBV5-1 and TRBJ2-5; perhaps TRBD2 as D (7 bases). The ends were cut back, 4 bases at V and 4 bases at J, with 20 bases in the middle. Germline loops: CDR1 SGHRS, CDR2 YFSETQ. This CDR3 is 16 amino acids long. CDR3 amino acids: CASSPDGRGGGETQYF. Here the CDR3 DNA reads TGCGCCAGCAGCCCCGATGGGAGGGGAGGGGGAGAGACCCAGTACTTC.

The rearrangement uses TRBV5-8 and TRBJ2-4, with D possibly being TRBD2 (6 bases). Germline assignment: CDR1 SGHTS and CDR2 YDEGEE. V lost 0 bases and J 7 bases, leaving 17 bases between the germline ends. This CDR3 has 16 amino acids. DNA for the CDR3: TGTGCCAGCAGCTTGGCGTGGAGGGACCCTTGGAACATTCAGTACTTC. Protein product: CASSLAWRDPWNIQYF.

This rearrangement joins TRBV5-4 to TRBJ2-3; no clear D. The CDR3 spans 16 residues. Germline lookup yields CDR1 SGHNT and CDR2 YYREEE (reference sequence). V was trimmed by 0 bases and J by 1 base, leaving 12 bases between them. The CDR3 region is CASSLAKARGTDTQYF. CDR3 nucleotides: TGTGCCAGCAGCTTGGCCAAGGCTAGAGGCACAGATACGCAGTATTTT.

The rearrangement uses TRBV7-6 and TRBJ1-3, with D uncertain. Deletions cut 3 bases from V and 2 bases from J, with 11 bases between. This CDR3 comprises 15 residues. Germline V gene data show CDR1 as SGHVS and CDR2 as FNYEAQ. The CDR3 spells CASSLGREPGNTIYF. For the CDR3, the DNA is TGTGCCAGCAGCTTGGGGAGGGAGCCTGGAAACACCATATATTTT.

This clone was observed once. This chain joins TRBV5-1 and TRBJ2-3; weak D call: TRBD2 (5 bases). The germline CDR1 and CDR2 sequences are SGHRS and YFSETQ. V dropped 0 bases and J dropped 6 bases, with 11 bases sitting between them. There are 14 residues in the CDR3. CDR3 nucleotide sequence: TGCGCCAGCAGCTTGGACTTCCCGGGGGATACGCAGTATTTT. It specifies CASSLDFPGDTQYF.

The V and J genes are TRBV18 and TRBJ1-4; D is unclear. Trimming shortened V by 2 bases and J by 6 bases, and 16 bases separated the two germline ends. The CDR3 consists of 16 residues. The germline V gene has CDR1 KGHSH and CDR2 LQKENI. CDR3 sequence: CASSPLDRLTYEKLFF. The CDR3 bases are TGTGCCAGCTCACCATTAGATCGTTTAACGTATGAAAAACTGTTTTTT.

The CDR3 sequence is CASSPSPRLADNEQFF. For the CDR3, the DNA is TGTGCCAGCAGTCCCTCTCCTCGACTAGCGGACAATGAGCAGTTCTTC. The V and J genes are TRBV25-1 and TRBJ2-1; 9 nucleotides align to TRBD2. V was clipped by 5 bases and J by 5 bases; unmatched bases: 10. Germline V lookup: CDR1 MGHDK, CDR2 SYGVNS. The CDR3 runs 16 residues.

The chain is built from TRBV15 and TRBJ2-2; a possible D gene is TRBD2 (5 bases). V shed 3 bases and J shed 7 bases, with 9 bases lying between them. The CDR3 spans 13 residues. Germline V gene data show CDR1 as LNHNV and CDR2 as YYDKDF (reference sequence). The CDR3 sequence is CATSRGRDGELFF. Written as DNA, the CDR3 is TGTGCCACCAGCAGGGGCCGGGACGGGGAGCTGTTTTTT.

J is TRBJ2-7 and V is TRBV2; 13 positions agree with TRBD2. In germline, CDR1 is SNHLY, CDR2 FYNNEI. V gave up 3 bases and J gave up 2 bases; unmatched junction bases: 4. The length of the CDR3 is 16 residues. This CDR3 is CASSDFGTSGTYEQYF. CDR3 in DNA: TGTGCCAGCAGTGATTTCGGGACTAGCGGGACCTACGAGCAGTACTTC. Drawing the rest from reference TRBV2 and TRBJ2-7, the complete variable domain is EPEVTQTPSHQVTQMGQEVILRCVPISNHLYFYWYRQILGQKVEFLVSFYNNEISEKSEIFDDQFSVERPDGSNFTLKIRSTKLEDSAMYFCASSDFGTSGTYEQYFGPGTRLTVT.

The rearrangement joins TRBV27 to TRBJ1-1; 8 bases are a match to TRBD1. The CDR3 sequence is 14 residues long. The trim removed 6 bases at V and 3 bases at J, leaving 6 bases unmatched. Germline-derived CDR1 and CDR2 are MNHEY and SMNVEV (reference sequence). The CDR3 sequence is CASRLDRVYTEAFF. CDR3 sequence (DNA): TGTGCCAGCAGGTTGGACAGGGTATACACTGAAGCTTTCTTT.

This clone was observed a few times. The chain uses TRBV19 and TRBJ2-1, with D uncertain. In germline, CDR1 is LNHDA, CDR2 SQIVND (reference sequence). Between the trimmed V and J ends, which lost 2 bases and 3 bases, there was a span of 5 bases. This CDR3 is 13 amino acids long. CDR3 DNA: TGTGCCAGTAGTATATCGTACTACAATGAGCAGTTCTTC. Translation gives CASSISYYNEQFF.

The chain is built from TRBV5-6 and TRBJ2-3; 7 positions match TRBD2. Germline trimming cut 1 base from V and 1 base from J; bases unmatched to any gene: 9. CDR1 and CDR2 (germline): SGHDT, YYEEEE. CDR3 length: 17 amino acids. CDR3 bases: TGTGCCAGCAGCTTGTCTAGTGCGGGAGTGGGCACAGATACGCAGTATTTT. As protein: CASSLSSAGVGTDTQYF.

This clone was detected only once. This chain connects TRBV5-1 to TRBJ2-7; D call uncertain. Trimming cost V 0 bases and J 2 bases, with 9 bases left between them. Germline V lookup: CDR1 SGHRS, CDR2 YFSETQ. This CDR3 spans 14 amino acids. The DNA of the CDR3 is TGCGCCAGCAGCTTGGAACAGCAAACCTACGAGCAGTACTTC. The encoded protein is CASSLEQQTYEQYF.

This chain connects TRBV28 to TRBJ1-1; no reliable D call. Looked up from germline, CDR1 is MDHEN and CDR2 is SYDVKM. V was trimmed by 3 bases and J by 5 bases, leaving 10 bases between them. The CDR3 extends over 13 amino acids. The CDR3 coding sequence is TGTGCCAGCAGTTTCAGAGGGAGTACTGAAGCTTTCTTT. Residues: CASSFRGSTEAFF.

CDR3 sequence (DNA): TGTGCCAGCAGCTGGGCTAGCGGAACGAACACCGGGGAGCTGTTTTTT. This gives the protein CASSWASGTNTGELFF. The genes are TRBV7-2 and TRBJ2-2; 7 nucleotides align to TRBD2. Germline CDR1 reads SGHTA; CDR2 reads FQGNSA. Trimming cost V 4 bases and J 0 bases; bases outside gene matches: 5. The CDR3 has 16 amino acids.

This rearrangement joins TRBV27 to TRBJ2-7, with D unclear. CDR3 length: 13 amino acids. The V gene's germline CDR1 is MNHEY and CDR2 SMNVEV (reference sequence). The V end was cut by 3 bases, the J end by 6 bases, with 12 bases between. CDR3 protein: CASSFSSRGEQYF. The CDR3 nucleotides read TGTGCCAGCAGTTTCTCCTCCCGAGGCGAGCAGTACTTC.